The 21 T cell receptor beta chains in this list originate from one sample, sequenced in a study of memory CD4+ T cells and cytomegalovirus serostatus. The repertoire was sequenced with immunoSEQ multiplex PCR; TCRdb's copy has only in-frame clones and lacks some. The data hold roughly 76,000 clones, with roughly 78% observed a single time. Single viable CD3+CD4+CD8-CD45RO+ cells were sorted as the memory CD4+ T cells. Sequencing input: memory CD4+ T cells from blood. These receptor sequences come from an adult in good health and CMV-seropositive.

The gene calls are TRBV5-1 and TRBJ2-3; D possibly uses TRBD1 or TRBD2 (6 bases each). V was trimmed by 0 bases and J by 9 bases, leaving 11 bases between them. The germline CDR1 and CDR2 sequences are SGHRS and YFSETQ. This CDR3 spans 13 amino acids. CDR3 bases: TGCGCCAGCAGCTTGGCCCGGGGGCGCACGCAGTATTTT. This gives the protein CASSLARGRTQYF.

The rearrangement uses TRBV10-3 and TRBJ2-7; 11 nucleotides line up with TRBD2. The CDR3 contains 17 residues. V was pared by 5 bases and J by 0 bases, with 9 bases of the junction left unmatched. Germline CDR1 and CDR2: ENHRY and SYGVKD. The CDR3 sequence: CAISTPSSGGSSYEQYF. DNA of the CDR3: TGTGCCATCAGTACCCCATCTAGCGGGGGGTCCTCCTACGAGCAGTACTTC.

The V gene is TRBV19, the J gene TRBJ2-5; D is possibly TRBD2 (7 bases). Trimming left V 5 bases short and J 4 bases short, with 17 bases between. CDR3 size: 15 residues. Germline loops: CDR1 LNHDA, CDR2 SQIVND (reference sequence). In DNA, the CDR3 is TGTGCCAGTAGTCGGGTTGCGGGGGCGGGAGAGACCCAGTACTTC. Its protein is CASSRVAGAGETQYF.

The chain combines TRBV13 with TRBJ1-3; possibly TRBD1 for D (5 bases). Between the trimmed V and J ends, which lost 5 bases and 3 bases, there was a span of 14 bases. The CDR3 has 15 residues. The germline V gene encodes CDR1 PRHDT and CDR2 FYEKMQ (reference sequence). The CDR3 spells CASSGSQGFGNTIYF. The CDR3 DNA sequence: TGTGCCAGCAGCGGGTCTCAGGGATTTGGAAACACCATATATTTT.

This clone was observed once. V is TRBV28 and J is TRBJ1-3; a possible D gene is TRBD1 (5 bases). This CDR3 has 19 residues. Germline loops: CDR1 MDHEN, CDR2 SYDVKM. The V end was cut by 5 bases, the J end by 0 bases, with 23 bases between. CDR3 coding DNA: TGTGCCAGCAGTGACCTCTCTTTAGCACTACAGGACTCTGGAAACACCATATATTTT. The encoded protein is CASSDLSLALQDSGNTIYF.

This sequence joins TRBV5-4 and TRBJ2-3; TRBD2 matches 10 bases. Unmatched junction bases numbered 11, after V lost 2 bases and J lost 2 bases. Germline V gives CDR1 SGHNT, CDR2 YYREEE (reference sequence). The CDR3 has 18 residues. CDR3: CASSFGLAGAFNTDTQYF. For the CDR3, the DNA is TGTGCCAGCAGCTTTGGGCTAGCGGGAGCCTTTAACACAGATACGCAGTATTTT.

V and J are TRBV19 and TRBJ2-1; D not resolved. This CDR3 is built from 13 residues. Per germline, CDR1 LNHDA and CDR2 SQIVND (reference sequence). V lost 9 bases and J lost 9, with 18 bases in between. The CDR3 protein is CASDLIMMGEQFF. For the CDR3, the DNA is TGTGCCAGCGACTTAATTATGATGGGTGAGCAGTTCTTC.

The chain recombines TRBV20-1 with TRBJ2-1; the match to TRBD2 covers 7 bases. Germline values: CDR1 DFQATT, CDR2 SNEGSKA (reference sequence). J lost 11 bases, V lost 6 bases, and 4 bases had no gene match. This CDR3 is built from 10 residues. The CDR3 reads CSAWDYKQFF. DNA of the CDR3: TGCAGTGCATGGGACTACAAGCAGTTCTTC.

The chain uses TRBV2 and TRBJ2-5; no definite D call. The CDR3 consists of 12 residues. Germline V gene data show CDR1 as SNHLY and CDR2 as FYNNEI. V was trimmed by 2 bases and J by 5 bases, leaving 6 bases between them. The chain's CDR3 is CASSELVETQYF. The CDR3 coding sequence is TGTGCCAGCAGTGAACTAGTGGAGACCCAGTACTTC.

This chain links TRBV19 with TRBJ1-5; D ambiguous. The CDR3 is 15 residues long. Between the trimmed V and J ends, which lost 7 bases and 2 bases, there was a span of 15 bases. The germline V gene has CDR1 LNHDA and CDR2 SQIVND (reference sequence). The DNA for the CDR3 is TGTGCCAGTACAGGAGGGCAGCAAGGCAATCAGCCCCAGCATTTT. Its protein is CASTGGQQGNQPQHF. Filled out from reference TRBV19 and TRBJ1-5, the complete variable domain reads DGGITQSPKYLFRKEGQNVTLSCEQNLNHDAMYWYRQDPGQGLRLIYYSQIVNDFQKGDIAEGYSVSREKKESFPLTVTSAQKNPTAFYLCASTGGQQGNQPQHFGDGTRLSIL.

The J gene is TRBJ2-5, the V gene TRBV28; a weak D match, TRBD2 (5 bases). Germline CDR1 and CDR2: MDHEN and SYDVKM. The germline V and J ends were trimmed by 6 bases and 4 bases, with 18 bases remaining between them. The CDR3 runs 15 residues. The CDR3 loop is CASSRPRLGGETQYF. The CDR3 DNA follows: TGTGCCAGCAGCCGCCCCCGTCTAGGAGGAGAGACCCAGTACTTC. Looking up the rest from reference TRBV28 and TRBJ2-5 gives the full variable domain: DVKVTQSSRYLVKRTGEKVFLECVQDMDHENMFWYRQDPGLGLRLIYFSYDVKMKEKGDIPEGYSVSREKKERFSLILESASTNQTSMYLCASSRPRLGGETQYFGPGTRLLVL.

V usage is TRBV4-1 and J usage is TRBJ2-2, with TRBD1 matching 9 bases. CDR1 MGHRA and CDR2 YSYEKL come from the germline V gene. CDR3 size: 15 residues. V lost 4 bases to trimming and J lost 5 bases; unmatched junction nucleotides: 5. This chain's CDR3 is CASSPLGTGTGELFF. The CDR3 DNA reads TGCGCCAGCAGCCCGCTCGGGACAGGGACCGGGGAGCTGTTTTTT.

This chain links TRBV30 with TRBJ1-6, with D hard to call. The CDR3 totals 13 residues. Germline V CDR1 and CDR2: GTSNPN, SVGIG (reference sequence). Between the trimmed V and J ends, which lost 3 bases and 9 bases, there was a span of 12 bases. CDR3 sequence: CAWSRDLGSPLHF. The CDR3, as DNA: TGTGCCTGGAGCCGTGACCTGGGTTCACCCCTCCACTTT.

This clone was seen more than once but under ten times. The gene calls are TRBV2 and TRBJ1-2; D uncertain. Trimming removed 8 bases from V and 0 bases from J, with 7 bases in between. CDR3 length: 12 amino acids. Germline CDR1 SNHLY, CDR2 FYNNEI. The CDR3 DNA reads as TGTGCCAGCGGAGAAGCTAACTATGGCTACACCTTC. Protein: CASGEANYGYTF. The variable domain in full, completed from reference TRBV2 and TRBJ1-2, reads EPEVTQTPSHQVTQMGQEVILRCVPISNHLYFYWYRQILGQKVEFLVSFYNNEISEKSEIFDDQFSVERPDGSNFTLKIRSTKLEDSAMYFCASGEANYGYTFGSGTRLTVV.

The genes are TRBV21-1 and TRBJ1-2; the DNA was not used to check the table's D call, TRBD1. TRBV21-1 is given as a pseudogene. This CDR3 comprises 14 residues. The CDR3 region has the DNA TGTGCCAGCAGCTCAGGGGGCCGGAGCTATGGCTACACCTTC. Translated, it gives CASSSGGRSYGYTF.

This rearrangement joins TRBV2 to TRBJ2-5; D call uncertain. Germline CDR1 and CDR2: SNHLY and FYNNEI. Trimming took off 4 bases at V and 5 bases at J, with 14 bases between the two ends. The CDR3 consists of 14 residues. The CDR3 spells CASSGRPPVETQYF. The CDR3 DNA reads TGTGCCAGCAGTGGGCGGCCTCCCGTCGAGACCCAGTACTTC.

The gene calls are TRBV7-2 and TRBJ1-6; D uncertain. This CDR3 region has 14 residues. V was cut by 0 bases and J by 7 bases, with 7 bases left in between. Germline CDR1 and CDR2: SGHTA and FQGNSA. The CDR3 is CASSLAQRNSPLHF. The CDR3 DNA reads as TGTGCCAGCAGCTTAGCACAGAGAAATTCACCCCTCCACTTT.

This clone was counted at least ten times. The CDR3 reads CASSKGGVSGANVLTF. The CDR3, as DNA: TGTGCCAGCAGCAAAGGGGGCGTTTCTGGGGCCAACGTCCTGACTTTC. The J gene is TRBJ2-6, the V gene TRBV21-1; the D call in the table, TRBD1, was not verified against the DNA. TRBV21-1 is a known pseudogene. The CDR3 totals 16 residues.

This rearrangement joins TRBV6-1 to TRBJ1-3; D ambiguous. Germline CDR1 and CDR2: MNHNS and SASEGT. V dropped 6 bases and J dropped 0 bases, with 6 bases sitting between them. The CDR3 has 13 residues. Written as DNA, the CDR3 is TGTGCCAGCAGGATGTTCTCTGGAAACACCATATATTTT. It encodes CASRMFSGNTIYF.

This sequence joins TRBV11-2 and TRBJ1-6; D uncertain. The V end was cut by 0 bases, the J end by 8 bases, with 11 bases between. The germline V gene has CDR1 SGHAT and CDR2 FQNNGV. This CDR3 comprises 15 residues. The CDR3 DNA follows: TGTGCCAGCAGCTTAGAGGGCAGATTCTATTCACCCCTCCACTTT. This encodes CASSLEGRFYSPLHF.

Note on this clone: One end of the junction fails to match germline, which may point to a read error. V and J are TRBV7-6 and TRBJ1-1, with 7 bases matching TRBD1. The CDR3 is 14 amino acids. Germline V CDR1 and CDR2: SGHVS, FNYEAQ. The CDR3 coding sequence is TGTGCCAGCAGCCCCGGGGCTACAGGGGCTGAGGCTTTCTTT. The encoded protein is CASSPGATGAEAFF.